This T cell receptor beta chain was captured in a study of CD8+ T cells in alopecia areata (dated by TCRdb to the late 2010s). General notes on the study: The treated patients took part in an open-label pilot trial in which moderate-to-severe alopecia areata was treated with oral tofacitinib at 5 to 10 mg twice daily. On the human side, TCRbeta sequencing was run on scalp tissue and on sorted CD4+ and CD8+ peripheral blood T cells from healthy controls and from alopecia areata patients with either patchy or totalis/universalis disease. RNA was obtained with the PAXgene miRNA kit for fixed scalp, the miRNeasy kit for PBMCs, and the RNeasy kit for mouse skin. Biopsies were taken from tofacitinib-treated patients at baseline and again at 4 and 24 weeks into treatment, and several of those patients also had a later scalp biopsy. Tofacitinib was administered for 6 to 18 months, and 6 months of follow-up off drug were then conducted to assess delayed response and recurrence. For the treated patients, the SALT score, which quantifies what percentage of scalp surface area is affected, served as the measure of disease severity. High-throughput TCRbeta sequencing was used to examine T cell clonal expansion in alopecia areata in both the C3H/HeJ mouse model and human patients. Scalp clonality was compared among normal scalp (n=4), patchy alopecia areata scalp (n=8), and alopecia totalis/universalis scalp (n=8). Amplification of TCRbeta CDR3 regions was done by immunoSEQ multiplex PCR using 35 Vbeta forward primers and 13 Jbeta reverse primers.

The protocol used for the library was the immunoSEQ multiplex PCR assay. For TCR sequencing, RNA was extracted from every sample and reverse transcribed into cDNA to serve as template. SuperScript III was used to make first-strand cDNA, primed with a 2:1 mix of oligo-dT and random hexamers. A synthetic immune receptor repertoire was used to measure amplification bias, and any remaining bias was corrected computationally. The published analysis was carried out like this. Raw reads were preprocessed to remove errors, and CDR3 was defined according to IMGT conventions as the region from the conserved cysteine to phenylalanine. Clonality was calculated as 1 minus Shannon entropy normalized by log2 of the number of productive unique TCRs. Whether scalp clones were CD4 or CD8 was inferred by matching scalp TCRbeta sequences against CD4 and CD8 repertoires sorted from blood. In its TCRdb copy, this immuneACCESS table keeps in-frame sequences only and misses some clones. Where compared with another copy, unresolved V genes explain less than half of these, and the others have no known cause. The V and J calls and the clone size are those of that table, but D and trimming were determined from the DNA. In this sample the table shows around 100,000 clones, roughly three fifths of which occur a single time. The top ten clonotypes cover more than 9% of the sample.

The research as a whole found: TCR sequences shared between patients were less clear than in mice, possibly partly because of HLA diversity in the patient population. Unlike mouse skin, which is dominated by gammadelta T cells, normal human skin has resident alphabeta T cells that are also sequenced, and this complicates analysis of the scalp TCR repertoire. Compared with normal scalp, lesional scalp, particularly in alopecia totalis/universalis, had higher clonality and more expanded CD8+ clones, which suggests antigenic drive. Tofacitinib significantly lowered scalp clonality and the number of expanded CD8+ clones among the top 100 scalp clones. Because the treated cohort was small and had only one nonresponder, larger studies are needed to examine links between baseline CD8+ expansion and response. During tofacitinib treatment, many expanded lesional clones stuck around in both scalp and blood, and this persistence may partly explain why relapse happens after treatment is stopped.

Worth noting for this clone: Its antigen is still unknown. There are no base qualities to consult, and no much larger clone falls within one base.

In light of the paper, this sample's time point label describes: 20 to 30 weeks on oral tofacitinib. The treatment or condition label, as the study defines it: oral pan-JAK inhibitor, 5-10 mg twice daily. Lesional scalp punch biopsies and peripheral blood were obtained from alopecia areata patients. PBMCs were isolated by density centrifugation and stained for CD3, CD4 and CD8, after which CD4+ and CD8+ T cells were sorted on a FACSAria. The sequence came from a human donor with alopecia areata. This specimen consisted of CD8+ T cells sorted from blood, obtained at week 24, from a patient treated with tofacitinib.

CDR3 reads: CASSPSSTSGVETQYF. The sequenced DNA is TGTGCCAGCAGCCCCTCTTCGACTAGCGGGGTAGAGACCCAGTACTTC. The sequence is built from TRBV4-2 and TRBJ2-5; 11 central bases correspond to TRBD2. Based on the germline V gene, the CDR1 and CDR2 sequences are LGHNA and YNFKEQ. Its CDR3 holds 16 amino acids, cysteine through phenylalanine. Only the CDR3 DNA stays, 48 bases, in frame from base 1. Ends trimmed: V by 4 bases, J by 4 bases; bases unmatched to a gene: 8.